This entry lists 25 T cell receptor beta chains sequenced from one sample in a study of blood T cell repertoires in COVID-19. Only in-frame clones appear in the TCRdb table, and some are missing; sequencing was by immunoSEQ multiplex PCR. The sample shows approximately 100,000 clones, approximately 85% of them seen only once. Specimen: peripheral blood. The source of these receptors is a human donor in a cohort sampled during active COVID-19.

This sequence joins TRBV6-6 and TRBJ1-1; 10 bases map to TRBD1. This CDR3 has 13 amino acids. V lost 6 bases and J lost 6; bases outside the gene matches: 4. Germline V gene lookup returns CDR1 MNHNY and CDR2 SVGAGI (reference sequence). CDR3 sequence (DNA): TGTGCCAGCAGCCAGGGACAGGGGTCTGAAGCTTTCTTT. The encoded protein is CASSQGQGSEAFF.

The rearrangement uses TRBV9 and TRBJ2-2, with 7 bases aligning to TRBD2. V lost 0 bases and J lost 5; bases outside the gene matches: 7. The germline gives CDR1 SGDLS, CDR2 YYNGEE. The CDR3 is 16 residues long. The CDR3 protein is CASSVGEGGRTGELFF. CDR3 sequence (DNA): TGTGCCAGCAGCGTAGGGGAGGGAGGTAGGACCGGGGAGCTGTTTTTT.

This clone was picked up one time. The chain combines TRBV12-3 or TRBV12-4 with TRBJ2-1; the D gene is possibly TRBD2 (6 bases). The CDR3 has 13 amino acids. The ends were cut back, 7 bases at V and 4 bases at J, with 11 bases in the middle. DNA for the CDR3: TGTGCCAGCAAACGGGACTCGTACAATGAGCAGTTCTTC. As protein: CASKRDSYNEQFF.

The V gene is TRBV10-3, the J gene TRBJ1-5; 7 bases fit TRBD1. With V trimmed by 2 bases and J by 4 bases, 11 bases remained unmatched. Germline lookup yields CDR1 ENHRY and CDR2 SYGVKD. CDR3 length equals 17 residues. The CDR3 nucleotides are TGTGCCATCAGTGAGGGTAGGGGGCTCTCCGGGAATCAGCCCCAGCATTTT. Translated: CAISEGRGLSGNQPQHF.

The J gene is TRBJ2-5, the V gene TRBV7-9, with TRBD1 as a possible D gene (5 bases). The CDR3 is 16 amino acids. The germline V gene encodes CDR1 SEHNR and CDR2 FQNEAQ (reference sequence). V gave up 8 bases and J gave up 1 base, with 20 bases separating them. The CDR3 DNA reads TGTGCCAGCGGTTTACAGGAGAAGTACTTCCAAGAGACCCAGTACTTC. It is translated as CASGLQEKYFQETQYF.

V usage is TRBV7-2 and J usage is TRBJ2-3; D is ambiguous. The ends were cut back, 0 bases at V and 1 base at J, with 5 bases in the middle. The germline V gene encodes CDR1 SGHTA and CDR2 FQGNSA. This CDR3 region has 14 residues. The CDR3 coding sequence is TGTGCCAGCAGCTTAGCTTTCGGCACAGATACGCAGTATTTT. Its translation: CASSLAFGTDTQYF. The variable domain in full, with the rest retrieved from reference TRBV7-2 and TRBJ2-3, is GAGVSQSPSNKVTEKGKDVELRCDPISGHTALYWYRQSLGQGLEFLIYFQGNSAPDKSGLPSDRFSAERTGGSVSTLTIQRTQQEDSAVYLCASSLAFGTDTQYFGPGTRLTVL.

The J gene is TRBJ2-1, the V gene TRBV5-1, with 8 positions matching TRBD1. Germline CDR1 reads SGHRS; CDR2 reads YFSETQ. Germline trimming cut 3 bases from V and 8 bases from J; bases unmatched to any gene: 4. This CDR3 comprises 13 residues. CDR3 DNA: TGCGCCAGCAGCTGGCGACAGGGGTATGAGCAGTTCTTC. This encodes CASSWRQGYEQFF.

The CDR3 reads CASSPSSYNEQFF. CDR3 bases: TGTGCCAGCAGCCCGTCTTCCTACAATGAGCAGTTCTTC. The chain couples TRBV7-3 to TRBJ2-1; D uncertain. CDR3 length: 13 residues. Germline V gives CDR1 SGHTA, CDR2 FQGTGA. The ends were cut back, 5 bases at V and 1 base at J, with 6 bases in the middle.

The V and J genes are TRBV7-2 and TRBJ1-1; 8 bases are a match to TRBD1. The CDR3 length is 14 residues. The ends lost 4 bases at V and 5 bases at J; junction bases unmatched: 6. The germline CDR1 and CDR2 sequences are SGHTA and FQGNSA. In DNA form, the CDR3 reads TGTGCCAGCAGCTCCAGGGGGCGCGGTACTGAAGCTTTCTTT. This sequence encodes CASSSRGRGTEAFF.

This clone was found once. The chain employs TRBV9 and TRBJ2-5; 7 bases match TRBD1. Per germline, CDR1 SGDLS and CDR2 YYNGEE. The CDR3 is 13 amino acids. V lost 0 bases to trimming and J lost 4 bases; unmatched junction nucleotides: 0. This CDR3 reads CASSVGDRETQYF. Here the CDR3 DNA reads TGTGCCAGCAGCGTAGGGGACAGAGAGACCCAGTACTTC.

The chain combines TRBV7-3 with TRBJ2-1; perhaps TRBD2 as D (5 bases). Germline CDR1 SGHTA, CDR2 FQGTGA. The CDR3 has 13 amino acids. Deletions cut 5 bases from V and 6 bases from J, with 11 bases between. CDR3: CASSPGIPNEQFF. The CDR3 DNA follows: TGTGCCAGCAGCCCGGGAATCCCCAATGAGCAGTTCTTC.

The chain has TRBV7-2 and TRBJ2-1; 16 bases line up with TRBD2. Germline V CDR1 and CDR2: SGHTA, FQGNSA. The CDR3 loop spans 17 amino acids. V dropped 5 bases and J dropped 9; count of bases not matched to a gene: 10. CDR3 in DNA: TGTGCCAGCAGCCGCGCCGGGGGACTAGCGGGGGGGCGTGAGCAGTTCTTC. Translation: CASSRAGGLAGGREQFF.

The rearrangement uses TRBV21-1 and TRBJ2-1; TRBD2 is taken as the D call from the table, unchecked against the DNA. TRBV21-1 is deemed a pseudogene. This CDR3 has 15 residues. This CDR3 reads CARPQREGGITEQFF. CDR3 bases: TGTGCCAGACCCCAAAGAGAGGGCGGGATAACTGAGCAGTTCTTC.

This chain uses TRBV7-2 with TRBJ1-1, with 7 nucleotides matching TRBD1. J gave up 5 bases and V 5 bases, and 8 bases lay outside the gene matches. This CDR3 has 14 residues. Germline V gene lookup returns CDR1 SGHTA and CDR2 FQGNSA. The CDR3 sequence: CASSPGDSRTEAFF. The CDR3 region has the DNA TGTGCCAGCAGCCCCGGGGACAGTCGGACTGAAGCTTTCTTT.

V is TRBV6-6 and J is TRBJ1-3; the match to TRBD1 covers 7 bases. V shed 5 bases and J 2 bases; nucleotides not matched to a gene: 6. There are 15 residues in the CDR3. Germline V gene lookup returns CDR1 MNHNY and CDR2 SVGAGI (reference sequence). The CDR3 sequence is CASSRGQGAGNTIYF. Written as DNA, the CDR3 is TGTGCCAGCAGTAGGGGGCAGGGGGCTGGAAACACCATATATTTT.

This chain connects TRBV28 to TRBJ2-3; no clear D gene. The germline V and J ends were trimmed by 6 bases and 5 bases, with 12 bases remaining between them. Germline CDR1 is MDHEN and CDR2 is SYDVKM. This CDR3 is built from 13 residues. The CDR3 protein is CASRRFRKDTQYF. DNA for the CDR3: TGTGCCAGCAGGCGATTCAGGAAAGATACGCAGTATTTT.

This clone was observed a few times. The rearrangement links TRBV23-1 to TRBJ2-7, with 8 nucleotides matching TRBD1. TRBV23-1 is reported as an ORF; its role is uncertain. V shed 4 bases, J shed 4 bases, and the junction held 12 bases outside the gene matches. The CDR3 consists of 16 residues. CDR3 loop: CASSPPGQGIWYEQYF. The CDR3 nucleotides are TGCGCCAGCAGTCCCCCCGGACAGGGAATATGGTACGAGCAGTACTTC.

This chain uses TRBV25-1 with TRBJ1-6; 8 bases fit TRBD1. Trimming at V came to 0 bases and at J to 9 bases, leaving 10 bases not matched to a gene. Germline V gives CDR1 MGHDK, CDR2 SYGVNS. The CDR3 is made up of 17 amino acids. This chain's CDR3 is CASSEYAGGARGSPLHF. The CDR3 coding sequence is TGTGCCAGCAGTGAATATGCAGGGGGCGCGAGAGGTTCACCCCTCCACTTT. Filled out from reference TRBV25-1 and TRBJ1-6, the complete variable domain reads EADIYQTPRYLVIGTGKKITLECSQTMGHDKMYWYQQDPGMELHLIHYSYGVNSTEKGDLSSESTVSRIRTEHFPLTLESARPSHTSQYLCASSEYAGGARGSPLHFGNGTRLTVT.

V usage is TRBV7-3 and J usage is TRBJ2-1; tentative D call: TRBD2 (5 bases). CDR1 is SGHTA and CDR2 is FQGTGA in the germline V gene. The CDR3 covers 13 residues. Trimming left V 5 bases short and J 11 bases short, with 16 bases between. CDR3 DNA sequence: TGTGCCAGCAGCCCGAACCATCCGGGGAAGCAGTTCTTC. Encoded protein: CASSPNHPGKQFF.

The chain uses TRBV6-4 and TRBJ2-1; tentatively, D is TRBD2 (5 bases). The germline V gene encodes CDR1 MRHNA and CDR2 SNTAGT. The CDR3 consists of 13 residues. With 2 bases removed from V and 9 bases from J, the gap between germline ends came to 11 bases. The CDR3 sequence: CASSDGGWGEQFF. The CDR3 DNA reads as TGTGCCAGCAGTGACGGCGGGTGGGGTGAGCAGTTCTTC.

V gene TRBV18 combines with J gene TRBJ2-3, with 11 bases fitting TRBD1. The CDR3 loop spans 15 amino acids. CDR1 KGHSH and CDR2 LQKENI come from the germline V gene. J lost 4 bases, V lost 4 bases, and 4 bases had no gene match. The CDR3 spells CASSQRTGGADTQYF. The DNA of the CDR3 is TGTGCCAGCTCACAAAGGACAGGGGGCGCAGATACGCAGTATTTT.

The V call is TRBV18, the J call TRBJ2-1, with TRBD2 matching over 10 bases. V dropped 6 bases and J dropped 6; count of bases not matched to a gene: 11. CDR3 length equals 16 residues. CDR1 and CDR2 (germline): KGHSH, LQKENI. The CDR3 bases are TGTGCCAGCTCTCGCTCGGTTACTAGCGGGGTCAATGAGCAGTTCTTC. Amino acids: CASSRSVTSGVNEQFF.

The V gene is TRBV9, the J gene TRBJ1-1; 7 nucleotides agree with TRBD1. Trimming at V came to 4 bases and at J to 8 bases, leaving 11 bases not matched to a gene. The CDR3 contains 14 residues. Germline V gene lookup returns CDR1 SGDLS and CDR2 YYNGEE. DNA of the CDR3: TGTGCCAGCAGCTCAGGAGACAGGGTGGGCGAAGCTTTCTTT. Protein: CASSSGDRVGEAFF.

The chain uses TRBV7-9 and TRBJ2-7, with 8 positions matching TRBD1. The V gene's germline CDR1 is SEHNR and CDR2 FQNEAQ (reference sequence). The CDR3 extends over 15 amino acids. J was trimmed by 2 bases and V by 6 bases; bases with no gene match: 9. In DNA, the CDR3 is TGTGCCAGCAGACATACAGGGGGGTTTACCTACGAGCAGTACTTC. Its translation is CASRHTGGFTYEQYF.

The rearrangement links TRBV12-3 or TRBV12-4 to TRBJ2-7, with D possibly matching TRBD1 (5 bases). The V and J ends lost 7 bases and 1 base respectively, with 11 bases between them. The CDR3 runs 13 residues. As DNA, the CDR3 is TGTGCCAGCACCATAGGGGTTTCCTACGAGCAGTACTTC. This translates into CASTIGVSYEQYF.